The 19 T cell receptor beta chains below come from one sample, sequenced in a study of T-cell memory formation after mild COVID-19. Each CDR3 protein is one row after TCRdb ran MiXCR on the 5' RACE reads. The sample lists 140,000 to 150,000 distinct CDR3 sequences; 15% to 20% were seen once. Sequencing was performed on PBMCs or a T cell subset sorted from them (not recorded which). These receptors originate from an adult woman who had mild COVID-19 (a few samples of this study predate the infection). Cell type and time point are not known.

This clonotype was seen ten or more times. The V call is TRBV30, the J call TRBJ2-6, with unresolved D. Trimming took 2 bases from V and 0 from J, leaving 5 bases between them. From germline, CDR1 is GTSNPN and CDR2 SVGIG (reference sequence). This CDR3 is 14 amino acids long. The CDR3 sequence: CAWSFGSGANVLTF. The DNA for the CDR3 is TGTGCCTGGAGTTTTGGCTCTGGGGCCAACGTCCTGACTTTC.

A few counts support this clonotype. V gene TRBV9 combines with J gene TRBJ2-1, with 14 bases identical to TRBD2. V was pared by 4 bases and J by 8 bases, with 8 bases of the junction left unmatched. CDR3 size: 16 residues. Per germline, CDR1 SGDLS and CDR2 YYNGEE. In nucleotides, the CDR3 is TGTGCCAGCAGCTCCCCCGGGACTAGCGGGAGATATGAGCAGTTCTTC. It specifies CASSSPGTSGRYEQFF. Full variable domain (remainder filled in from reference TRBV9 and TRBJ2-1): DSGVTQTPKHLITATGQRVTLRCSPRSGDLSVYWYQQSLDQGLQFLIQYYNGEERAKGNILERFSAQQFPDLHSELNLSSLELGDSALYFCASSSPGTSGRYEQFFGPGTRLTVL.

The CDR3 region has the DNA TGTGCCAGCAGCCTAACCCCTTACGAGCAGTACTTC. As protein: CASSLTPYEQYF. V and J are TRBV12-3 or TRBV12-4 and TRBJ2-7; no clear D gene. The V end was cut by 6 bases, the J end by 4 bases, with 10 bases between. This CDR3 spans 12 amino acids.

The chain is built from TRBV30 and TRBJ1-3, with D possibly being TRBD1 (5 bases). Looked up from germline, CDR1 is GTSNPN and CDR2 is SVGIG (reference sequence). This CDR3 spans 15 amino acids. V lost 2 bases and J 0 bases, leaving 11 bases between the germline ends. CDR3 residues: CAWSRDYFSGNTIYF. The CDR3 DNA reads as TGTGCCTGGAGTCGGGACTACTTCTCTGGAAACACCATATATTTT. Filled out from reference TRBV30 and TRBJ1-3, the complete variable domain reads SQTIHQWPATLVQPVGSPLSLECTVEGTSNPNLYWYRQAAGRGLQLLFYSVGIGQISSEVPQNLSASRPQDRQFILSSKKLLLSDSGFYLCAWSRDYFSGNTIYFGEGSWLTVV.

This clonotype was counted only a few times. The chain links TRBV4-2 to TRBJ2-3; D assignment may be TRBD1 or TRBD2 (6 bases each). Trimming removed 0 bases at V and 3 bases at J, with 16 bases between. This CDR3 has 17 residues. Germline V CDR1 and CDR2: LGHNA, YNFKEQ. CDR3 in DNA: TGTGCCAGCAGCCAAGATTTTGGGGGGCCGAGAACAGATACGCAGTATTTT. Its translation is CASSQDFGGPRTDTQYF.

The V call is TRBV4-3, the J call TRBJ2-2; the match to TRBD2 covers 7 bases. J gave up 6 bases and V 2 bases, and 12 bases lay outside the gene matches. Germline CDR1 reads LGHNA; CDR2 reads YSLEER. There are 17 residues in the CDR3. CDR3 amino acids: CASSQRTARTSAGELFF. In nucleotides, the CDR3 is TGCGCCAGCAGCCAACGGACGGCCCGGACTAGTGCCGGGGAGCTGTTTTTT.

This chain joins TRBV5-1 and TRBJ2-7; D not certain. CDR1 is SGHRS and CDR2 is YFSETQ in the germline V gene. CDR3 length equals 15 residues. The germline V and J ends were trimmed by 2 bases and 5 bases, with 17 bases remaining between them. CDR3 region: CASSLPASLAHEQYF. CDR3 in DNA: TGCGCCAGCAGCTTACCGGCTTCCCTCGCCCACGAGCAGTACTTC.

This chain links TRBV20-1 with TRBJ2-1, with 14 bases aligning to TRBD2. Germline CDR1 and CDR2: DFQATT and SNEGSKA (reference sequence). Trimming at V came to 6 bases and at J to 9 bases, leaving 10 bases not matched to a gene. CDR3 length: 15 residues. CDR3 amino acids: CSAAAGLAGVSEQFF. CDR3 coding DNA: TGCAGTGCCGCCGCGGGACTAGCGGGAGTTAGTGAGCAGTTCTTC.

The rearrangement joins TRBV4-1 to TRBJ2-7, with 9 bases fitting TRBD1. CDR1 and CDR2 (germline): MGHRA, YSYEKL. With V trimmed by 1 base and J by 0 bases, 13 bases remained unmatched. The CDR3 sequence is 19 residues long. For the CDR3, the DNA is TGCGCCAGCAGCCAAGCCTGGACAGGGGCGGCCTATTCCTCCTACGAGCAGTACTTC. Amino acid sequence: CASSQAWTGAAYSSYEQYF.

The chain employs TRBV5-1 and TRBJ2-1; 9 bases are shared with TRBD1. This CDR3 comprises 15 residues. Germline V gives CDR1 SGHRS, CDR2 YFSETQ. V lost 1 base, J lost 8 bases, and 7 bases stayed unmatched. The CDR3 loop is CASSLSGQGFYEQFF. CDR3 nucleotides: TGCGCCAGCAGCTTGTCGGGACAGGGCTTTTATGAGCAGTTCTTC.

The chain joins TRBV27 to TRBJ1-6, with no clear D. CDR1 and CDR2 (germline): MNHEY, SMNVEV (reference sequence). Trimming cost V 7 bases and J 7 bases, with 20 bases left between them. The CDR3 has 16 residues. The CDR3 spells CASTLLARIGNSPLHF. For the CDR3, the DNA is TGTGCCAGCACCTTATTGGCTAGAATTGGGAATTCACCCCTCCACTTT.

This clonotype was recorded a few times. This may arise from a read error, as a much more abundant clone is one base away. V is TRBV7-3 and J is TRBJ2-3; D gene ambiguous. Germline CDR1 SGHTA, CDR2 FQGTGA. Trimming left V 4 bases short and J 3 bases short, with 5 bases between. The CDR3 loop spans 12 amino acids. Here the CDR3 DNA reads TGTGCCAGCAGCTCTAGGACAGATACGCAGTATTTT. This codes for CASSSRTDTQYF.

This clonotype was seen only a few times. The V call is TRBV7-6, the J call TRBJ2-1, with 12 bases aligning to TRBD2. Germline-derived CDR1 and CDR2 are SGHVS and FNYEAQ. Trimming removed 7 bases from V and 12 bases from J; junction bases left unmatched: 10. The CDR3 contains 14 residues. CDR3 sequence: CASTRTSGNAGQFF. As DNA, the CDR3 is TGTGCCAGCACCAGGACTAGCGGGAACGCCGGGCAGTTCTTC.

The table lists this clonotype with a few counts. The chain uses TRBV12-3 or TRBV12-4 and TRBJ2-1; TRBD1 matches 11 bases. Trimming took 6 bases from V and 8 from J; bases not matched to a gene: 9. The CDR3 is made up of 15 amino acids. Here the CDR3 reads CASSLWTGGMDEQFF. The CDR3 DNA reads TGTGCCAGCAGCCTCTGGACAGGGGGCATGGATGAGCAGTTCTTC.

This clonotype was seen more than once but under ten times. The chain recombines TRBV20-1 with TRBJ2-1, with D unclear. The germline V gene encodes CDR1 DFQATT and CDR2 SNEGSKA (reference sequence). The germline V and J ends were trimmed by 3 bases and 5 bases, with 5 bases remaining between them. The CDR3 sequence is 11 residues long. The CDR3 loop reads CSARTHNEQFF. CDR3 coding DNA: TGCAGTGCTAGGACCCACAATGAGCAGTTCTTC.

The chain couples TRBV30 to TRBJ2-1; D is ambiguous. The CDR3 runs to 11 residues. V was trimmed by 5 bases and J by 8 bases, leaving 10 bases between them. CDR1 and CDR2 (germline): GTSNPN, SVGIG (reference sequence). This CDR3 reads CAWETWHEQFF. DNA for the CDR3: TGTGCCTGGGAAACGTGGCATGAGCAGTTCTTC.

The chain uses TRBV11-2 and TRBJ2-7; TRBD2 agrees at 7 bases. The CDR3 sequence is 14 residues long. Germline CDR1 is SGHAT and CDR2 is FQNNGV. The J segment lost 6 bases and the V segment lost 2 bases, leaving 7 bases of the junction unmatched. Here the CDR3 DNA reads TGTGCCAGCAGCTTACTTGGACTAGTTTCCGAGCAGTACTTC. Protein: CASSLLGLVSEQYF. Supplemented by reference TRBV11-2 and TRBJ2-7, the full variable domain reads EAGVAQSPRYKIIEKRQSVAFWCNPISGHATLYWYQQILGQGPKLLIQFQNNGVVDDSQLPKDRFSAERLKGVDSTLKIQPAKLEDSAVYLCASSLLGLVSEQYFGPGTRLTVT.

V is TRBV7-2 and J is TRBJ2-2; D not certain. The germline CDR1 and CDR2 sequences are SGHTA and FQGNSA. The length of the CDR3 is 13 residues. V was trimmed by 2 bases and J by 3 bases, leaving 4 bases between them. CDR3 bases: TGTGCCAGCAGCTTAACTGACACCGGGGAGCTGTTTTTT. This gives the protein CASSLTDTGELFF.

DNA of the CDR3: TGCAGTGTTGCGGGGTACAACTATGGCTACACCTTC. Translated, it gives CSVAGYNYGYTF. J is TRBJ1-2 and V is TRBV20-1; D is unclear. The ends were cut back, 7 bases at V and 2 bases at J, with 11 bases in the middle. Germline CDR1 is DFQATT and CDR2 is SNEGSKA (reference sequence). The CDR3 runs 12 residues.